Listed here are 19 T cell receptor beta chains from one sample, sequenced in a study of blood T cell repertoires in COVID-19. The assay was immunoSEQ multiplex PCR, and TCRdb's table has in-frame clones only and misses some. Found here are approximately 290,000 clones, around 89% of them singletons; the top ten hold approximately 0.84%. Specimen: peripheral blood. The receptors stem from a young man with acute or convalescent COVID-19.

The chain employs TRBV19 and TRBJ1-5; TRBD1 matches at 11 bases. The CDR3 runs to 16 residues. The V gene end was trimmed by 7 bases and the J gene end by 6 bases; junction bases not matched to a gene: 11. Germline V lookup: CDR1 LNHDA, CDR2 SQIVND (reference sequence). CDR3: CASNTGQGAGGQPQHF. DNA for the CDR3: TGTGCCAGTAACACCGGACAGGGGGCGGGGGGTCAGCCCCAGCATTTT.

This chain links TRBV6-2 or TRBV6-3 with TRBJ1-6; D is undetermined. V shed 3 bases and J shed 8 bases, with 8 bases lying between them. CDR3 length: 13 amino acids. CDR1 is MNHEY, CDR2 SVGEGT, per germline. CDR3 loop: CASSYLPDSPLHF. The CDR3 DNA sequence: TGTGCCAGCAGTTATCTCCCCGATTCACCCCTCCACTTT.

Details on this clone: This clone may be a read error of a much larger clone one base away. Within the sample, other DNA sequences also encode this same CDR3. This rearrangement joins TRBV7-9 to TRBJ2-7; TRBD2 aligns across 15 bases. Germline loops: CDR1 SEHNR, CDR2 FQNEAQ (reference sequence). The V gene end was trimmed by 3 bases and the J gene end by 3 bases; junction bases not matched to a gene: 3. CDR3 length: 16 amino acids. The CDR3 loop is CASSLGLAGGGYEQYF. In nucleotides, the CDR3 is TGTGCCAGCAGCTTGGGACTAGCGGGAGGTGGCTACGAGCAGTACTTC.

The CDR3 sequence is CASSDMAGGYNEQFF. The CDR3 nucleotides read TGTGCCAGCAGTGACATGGCGGGGGGGTACAATGAGCAGTTCTTC. The rearrangement links TRBV6-4 to TRBJ2-1, with 9 bases matching TRBD2. After removal of 2 bases from V and 4 bases from J, the junction contained 3 bases not matched to a gene. Germline CDR1 and CDR2: MRHNA and SNTAGT. The CDR3 runs 15 residues.

This clone has only a few counts. The gene calls are TRBV5-5 and TRBJ1-1; unclear D gene. V lost 6 bases, J lost 2 bases, and 17 bases lay in between. This CDR3 contains 15 residues. CDR1 is SGHKS and CDR2 is YYEKEE in the germline V gene (reference sequence). CDR3 sequence reads: CASNNGFWPNTEAFF. CDR3 sequence (DNA): TGTGCCAGCAACAATGGCTTTTGGCCCAACACTGAAGCTTTCTTT.

The V gene is TRBV15, the J gene TRBJ1-6; D gene unclear. This CDR3 spans 13 amino acids. Looked up from germline, CDR1 is LNHNV and CDR2 is YYDKDF (reference sequence). V was pared by 5 bases and J by 6 bases, with 8 bases between. Here the CDR3 DNA reads TGTGCCACCAGCTCGGAGACTAATTCACCCCTCCACTTT. Translating gives CATSSETNSPLHF.

This chain connects TRBV30 to TRBJ1-6; 8 nucleotides agree with TRBD1. Germline V gives CDR1 GTSNPN, CDR2 SVGIG (reference sequence). The CDR3 runs 15 residues. The DNA of the CDR3 is TGTGCTTTACAGGGGGGAAACTCCTATAATTCACCCCTCCACTTT. Residues: CALQGGNSYNSPLHF. The full variable domain, in which reference TRBV30 and TRBJ1-6 provide the parts outside the CDR3, is SQTIHQWPATLVQPVGSPLSLECTVEGTSNPNLYWYRQAAGRGLQLLFYSVGIGQISSEVPQNLSASRPQDRQFILSSKKLLLSDSGFYLCALQGGNSYNSPLHFGNGTRLTVT.

The chain has TRBV5-1 and TRBJ1-2; D unclear. This CDR3 is built from 13 residues. The germline V and J ends were trimmed by 0 bases and 7 bases, with 10 bases remaining between them. Looked up from germline, CDR1 is SGHRS and CDR2 is YFSETQ. CDR3 region: CASSLGQTGGYTF. Here the CDR3 DNA reads TGCGCCAGCAGCTTGGGCCAGACGGGTGGCTACACCTTC. Together with reference TRBV5-1 and TRBJ1-2, the CDR3 gives the full variable domain: KAGVTQTPRYLIKTRGQQVTLSCSPISGHRSVSWYQQTPGQGLQFLFEYFSETQRNKGNFPGRFSGRQFSNSRSEMNVSTLELGDSALYLCASSLGQTGGYTFGSGTRLTVV.

This chain links TRBV5-1 with TRBJ1-5, with D tentatively TRBD1 (5 bases). The ends were cut back, 3 bases at V and 6 bases at J, with 13 bases in the middle. This CDR3 contains 14 residues. Germline-derived CDR1 and CDR2 are SGHRS and YFSETQ. The CDR3 DNA follows: TGCGCCAGCAGCTCACAAGTGGGGGGTCAGCCCCAGCATTTT. Translated: CASSSQVGGQPQHF.

V and J are TRBV5-1 and TRBJ2-5, with TRBD2 matching over 11 bases. Germline assignment: CDR1 SGHRS and CDR2 YFSETQ. The J segment lost 2 bases and the V segment lost 0 bases, leaving 3 bases of the junction unmatched. The CDR3 runs 16 residues. The DNA of the CDR3 is TGCGCCAGCAGCTTGGTTGTAGCGGGAGGGCAAGAGACCCAGTACTTC. Amino acid sequence: CASSLVVAGGQETQYF.

The J gene is TRBJ2-7, the V gene TRBV30; TRBD1 agrees at 7 bases. J lost 8 bases, V lost 5 bases, and 12 bases had no gene match. This CDR3 has 13 amino acids. Germline lookup yields CDR1 GTSNPN and CDR2 SVGIG (reference sequence). CDR3 residues: CAWARTGGSKQYF. In DNA form, the CDR3 reads TGTGCCTGGGCGCGGACAGGAGGCTCAAAGCAGTACTTC.

A single count supports this clone. Other DNA sequences from this sample encode an identical CDR3 as well. This chain uses TRBV5-1 with TRBJ1-5; possible D gene TRBD1, 5 bases. Germline assignment: CDR1 SGHRS and CDR2 YFSETQ. The CDR3 extends over 15 amino acids. V was shortened by 0 bases and J by 2 bases, with 9 bases between the two germline ends. CDR3 sequence: CASSLAGGGNQPQHF. CDR3 DNA sequence: TGCGCCAGCAGCTTGGCCGGGGGTGGCAATCAGCCCCAGCATTTT. The entire variable domain, with the rest obtained from reference TRBV5-1 and TRBJ1-5, is as follows: KAGVTQTPRYLIKTRGQQVTLSCSPISGHRSVSWYQQTPGQGLQFLFEYFSETQRNKGNFPGRFSGRQFSNSRSEMNVSTLELGDSALYLCASSLAGGGNQPQHFGDGTRLSIL.

CDR3 nucleotide sequence: TGTGCCAGCAGTTTATCAGGATCCGACGAGCAGTACTTC. It encodes CASSLSGSDEQYF. The chain has TRBV6-5 and TRBJ2-7, with D hard to call. The CDR3 runs 13 residues. V lost 4 bases and J 5 bases, leaving 12 bases between the germline ends. Germline V gene lookup returns CDR1 MNHEY and CDR2 SVGAGI.

The CDR3 sequence: CASSSLLDTLYNEQFF. Written as DNA, the CDR3 is TGTGCCAGCAGCTCACTTTTGGACACGCTCTACAATGAGCAGTTCTTC. The rearrangement links TRBV7-3 to TRBJ2-1, with a tentative D call TRBD1 (5 bases). There are 16 residues in the CDR3. CDR1 is SGHTA, CDR2 FQGTGA, per germline. V was shortened by 4 bases and J by 3 bases, with 16 bases between the two germline ends.

This chain joins TRBV19 and TRBJ1-5; tentatively, D is TRBD1 (5 bases). V gave up 6 bases and J gave up 6 bases, with 15 bases separating them. This CDR3 is 14 amino acids long. CDR1 and CDR2 (germline): LNHDA, SQIVND (reference sequence). CDR3 bases: TGTGCCAGTAGCGGGGGACCCGGAGGTCAGCCCCAGCATTTT. It codes for CASSGGPGGQPQHF.

This sequence joins TRBV7-9 and TRBJ2-7, with D tentatively TRBD2 (5 bases). The V and J ends lost 5 bases and 9 bases respectively, with 23 bases between them. Germline CDR1 reads SEHNR; CDR2 reads FQNEAQ (reference sequence). The CDR3 loop spans 15 amino acids. CDR3 sequence: CASSRELRIQGGQYF. CDR3 in DNA: TGTGCCAGCAGCCGAGAACTCCGGATTCAAGGAGGGCAGTACTTC.

The chain recombines TRBV3-1 (or the pseudogene TRBV3-2) with TRBJ1-3; TRBD1 might be the D (6 bases). The V end lost 4 bases, the J end lost 2 bases, and 15 bases lay between the germline ends. Germline V gene lookup returns CDR1 LGHDT and CDR2 YNNKEL (reference sequence). This CDR3 comprises 16 residues. The CDR3 loop is CASSLGVQGTGNTIYF. The CDR3 DNA reads as TGTGCCAGCAGCCTAGGAGTACAGGGTACTGGAAACACCATATATTTT.

The chain recombines TRBV6-5 with TRBJ2-1; TRBD1 is a possible D gene (5 bases). CDR3 length equals 12 residues. Germline values: CDR1 MNHEY, CDR2 SVGAGI. V lost 4 bases to trimming and J lost 10 bases, with 11 bases between them. The CDR3 loop reads CASSSREYEQFF. The CDR3 coding sequence is TGTGCCAGCAGTTCCAGGGAATACGAGCAGTTCTTC.

The chain has TRBV3-1 (or the pseudogene TRBV3-2) and TRBJ2-3, with 13 bases fitting TRBD2. The CDR3 totals 16 residues. In germline, CDR1 is LGHDT, CDR2 YNNKEL (reference sequence). V lost 3 bases to trimming and J lost 6 bases; unmatched junction nucleotides: 6. In DNA, the CDR3 is TGTGCCAGCAGCCAGTACGGACTAGCGGGAGCGGATACGCAGTATTTT. Translating gives CASSQYGLAGADTQYF.